The 8 T cell receptor beta chains presented below share a single source sample, sequenced in a study of shared clonotypes between healthy human individuals. Assay: immunoSEQ multiplex PCR; the TCRdb copy retains only in-frame clones and omits some. The sample contains some 2,500,000 clones, 85% to 95% of which appear only once. Sequenced material: naive CD4+ T cells from PBMCs. The subset: CD45RA+ positively selected. Source of these receptors: a man between 18 and 29 years old in good health. Some clones in this sample may be carry-over from other donors' samples.

This clone has a single count. This chain uses TRBV5-1 with TRBJ2-5; 7 nucleotides align to TRBD1. This CDR3 has 14 residues. With V trimmed by 4 bases and J by 2 bases, 5 bases remained unmatched. Germline CDR1 is SGHRS and CDR2 is YFSETQ. CDR3 protein: CASSVDRTQETQYF. The CDR3 DNA reads TGCGCCAGCAGCGTGGACAGGACTCAAGAGACCCAGTACTTC.

Points on this clone: Other DNA sequences in the same sample also yield this CDR3. The rearrangement links TRBV6-5 to TRBJ2-3; D is ambiguous. Between the trimmed V and J ends, which lost 8 bases and 0 bases, there was a span of 6 bases. The CDR3 contains 12 residues. Germline values: CDR1 MNHEY, CDR2 SVGAGI. CDR3 residues: CASSGSTDTQYF. In nucleotides, the CDR3 is TGTGCCAGCTCCGGGAGCACAGATACGCAGTATTTT.

The CDR3 region has the DNA TGTGCCAGCAGCCCCTCGACAGGGTCCGAATTAGCTTTCTTT. This codes for CASSPSTGSELAFF. The rearrangement uses TRBV7-3 and TRBJ1-1, with 7 bases aligning to TRBD1. This CDR3 is 14 amino acids long. The germline gives CDR1 SGHTA, CDR2 FQGTGA. Unmatched junction bases numbered 13, after V lost 5 bases and J lost 10 bases.

The chain couples TRBV5-1 to TRBJ2-1; perhaps D is TRBD1 or TRBD2 (6 bases each). Germline CDR1 and CDR2: SGHRS and YFSETQ. V lost 0 bases, J lost 7 bases, and 17 bases lay in between. The length of the CDR3 is 16 residues. The DNA for the CDR3 is TGCGCCAGCAGCTTGGCCCCCCTGGGGGGCTCGAATGAGCAGTTCTTC. Encoded protein: CASSLAPLGGSNEQFF.

The chain is built from TRBV5-1 and TRBJ2-1; 11 nucleotides line up with TRBD2. After removal of 0 bases from V and 1 base from J, the junction contained 12 bases not matched to a gene. CDR1 and CDR2 from the germline V gene are SGHRS and YFSETQ. The length of the CDR3 is 20 residues. CDR3 residues: CASSLVLAGDLSRSYNEQFF. The CDR3 DNA reads as TGCGCCAGCAGCTTGGTACTAGCGGGAGATTTAAGCCGTTCCTACAATGAGCAGTTCTTC.

In regard to this clone: This sample includes further DNA sequences coding for the same CDR3. The chain is built from TRBV5-1 and TRBJ1-3; the D is unclear. Germline values: CDR1 SGHRS, CDR2 YFSETQ. V lost 0 bases to trimming and J lost 3 bases, with 4 bases between them. CDR3 length: 13 amino acids. The CDR3 spells CASSLGFGNTIYF. The CDR3 region has the DNA TGCGCCAGCAGCTTGGGTTTTGGAAACACCATATATTTT.

This chain connects TRBV7-8 to TRBJ2-2; 7 nucleotides match TRBD2. In germline, CDR1 is SGHVS, CDR2 FQNEAQ. The CDR3 is made up of 16 amino acids. Losses at the gene ends were 2 bases for V and 2 bases for J; bases not matched to a gene: 5. The CDR3 DNA reads as TGTGCCAGCAGCTTATCGCGCGGGGGAAACACCGGGGAGCTGTTTTTT. It specifies CASSLSRGGNTGELFF.

This sequence joins TRBV29-1 and TRBJ2-5; possibly TRBD1 for D (6 bases). The J call is doubtful: the DNA matches TRBJ2-7 better. This CDR3 is 12 amino acids long. Germline CDR1 SQVTM, CDR2 ANQGSEA. The CDR3 DNA follows: TGCAGCGTCCGGACAGCCAGCTACGAGCAGTACTTC. As protein: CSVRTASYEQYF.